This TCR beta chain was recovered during a study of naive and memory T cell subsets. An oligonucleotide containing a UMI was ligated to the 3' end of TCR cDNA. Input was 1 to 1000 ng of DNase-treated total RNA without cell sorting. Four PCR rounds used nested alpha and beta constant region primers plus the SP2 primer. TCRdb independently ran MiXCR on the UMI-ligation and nested PCR reads; one entry per CDR3 protein. The table has more than 25,000 distinct CDR3 sequences, 4% to 6.5% seen once. Deletions cut 3 bases from V and 4 bases from J, with 3 bases between. Germline CDR1 LGHDT, CDR2 YNNKEL (reference sequence). The CDR3 is 11 residues long. General study points: This RNA-based method may be sensitive to activation-related transcript changes.

As to this clonotype: What it binds is unknown. A much larger clone lies one base from this, so it may be a read error. In this CDR3 the conserved last residue, phenylalanine or tryptophan, is missing, so a read error is likely.

The sequence came from an adult in good health. Sequenced material: blood. The chain uses TRBV3-1 and TRBJ1-2; D is ambiguous. CDR3 coding DNA: TGTGCCAGCAGCCAGTCCTATGGCTACACCCTC. Its protein is CASSQSYGYTL.